The source of this T cell receptor beta chain is a study of cytomegalovirus exposure and HLA in healthy donors. Study-level findings and limits: Most observed TCR sequences were rare, whereas some public TCRs were detected in many donors.

The CDR3 loop spans 15 amino acids. With 8 bases removed from V and 2 bases from J, the gap between germline ends came to 18 bases. Germline V gene data show CDR1 as SGHVS and CDR2 as FQNEAQ. The PCR made use of 60 Vbeta and 13 Jbeta primers. Generated by immunoSEQ multiplex PCR, the TCRdb table keeps only in-frame clones and is missing some. The table has 55,000 to 75,000 clones, about 78% seen once. Concerning this clone itself: Its antigen is still unknown.

The TCR comes from a girl aged 5 to 17 in good health and CMV-seropositive. V is TRBV7-8 and J is TRBJ2-5, with D perhaps matching TRBD1 (6 bases). The sequenced material came from PBMCs. The CDR3 DNA reads as TGTGCCAGCCGATGGGGGCCCGCACTTCAAGAGACCCAGTACTTC. Translation: CASRWGPALQETQYF.